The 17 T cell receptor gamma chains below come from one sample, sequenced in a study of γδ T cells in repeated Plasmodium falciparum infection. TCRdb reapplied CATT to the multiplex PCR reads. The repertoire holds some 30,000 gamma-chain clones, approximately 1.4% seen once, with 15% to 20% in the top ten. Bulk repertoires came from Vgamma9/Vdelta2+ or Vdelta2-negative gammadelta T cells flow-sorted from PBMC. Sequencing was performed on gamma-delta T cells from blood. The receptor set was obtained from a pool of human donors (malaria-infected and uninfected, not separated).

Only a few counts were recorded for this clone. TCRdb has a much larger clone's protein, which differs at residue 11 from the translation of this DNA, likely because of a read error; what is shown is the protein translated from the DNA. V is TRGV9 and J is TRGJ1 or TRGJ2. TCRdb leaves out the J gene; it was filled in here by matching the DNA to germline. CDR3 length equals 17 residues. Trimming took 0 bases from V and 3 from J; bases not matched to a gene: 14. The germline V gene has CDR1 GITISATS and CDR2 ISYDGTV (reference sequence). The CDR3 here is CALWEVDFRPSYYKKLF. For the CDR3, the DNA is TGTGCCTTGTGGGAGGTGGACTTCAGACCGAGTTATTATAAGAAACTCTTT.

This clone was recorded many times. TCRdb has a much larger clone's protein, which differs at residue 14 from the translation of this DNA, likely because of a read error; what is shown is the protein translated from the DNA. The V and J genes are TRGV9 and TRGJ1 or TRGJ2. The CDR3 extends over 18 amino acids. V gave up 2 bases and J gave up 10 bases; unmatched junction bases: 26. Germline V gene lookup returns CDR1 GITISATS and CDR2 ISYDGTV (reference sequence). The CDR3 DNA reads TGTGCCTTGTGGGAGGGCCACCCGGGTCCCATACGCTACCGAAAGAAACTCTTT. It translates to CALWEGHPGPIRYRKKLF.

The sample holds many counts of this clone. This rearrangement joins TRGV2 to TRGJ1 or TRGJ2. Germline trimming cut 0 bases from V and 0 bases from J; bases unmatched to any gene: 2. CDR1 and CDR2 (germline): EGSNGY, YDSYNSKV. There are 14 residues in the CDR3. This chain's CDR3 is CATWDGRNYYKKLF. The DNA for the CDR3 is TGTGCCACCTGGGACGGGCGGAATTATTATAAGAAACTCTTT.

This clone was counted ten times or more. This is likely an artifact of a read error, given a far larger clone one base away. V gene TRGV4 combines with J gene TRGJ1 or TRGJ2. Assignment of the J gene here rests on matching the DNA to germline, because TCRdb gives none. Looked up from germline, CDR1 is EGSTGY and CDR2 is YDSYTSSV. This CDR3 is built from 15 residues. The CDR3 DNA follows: TGTGCCGCCTGGGATGGAAGACCCGACCGCTATAAGAAACTCTTT. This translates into CAAWDGRPDRYKKLF.

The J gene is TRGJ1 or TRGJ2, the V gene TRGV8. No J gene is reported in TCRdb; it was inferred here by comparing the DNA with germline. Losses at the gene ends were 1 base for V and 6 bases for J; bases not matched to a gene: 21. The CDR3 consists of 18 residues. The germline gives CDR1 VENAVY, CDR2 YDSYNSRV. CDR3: CATWDRRGQGAPIYKKLF. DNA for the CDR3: TGTGCCACCTGGGATAGAAGGGGGCAGGGGGCGCCCATTTATAAGAAACTCTTT.

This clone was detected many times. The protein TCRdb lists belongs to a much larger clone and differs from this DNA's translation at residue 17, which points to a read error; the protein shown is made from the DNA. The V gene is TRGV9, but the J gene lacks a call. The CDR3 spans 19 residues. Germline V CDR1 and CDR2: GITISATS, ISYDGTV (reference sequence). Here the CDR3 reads CALWEVDPPGELGKKIRVF. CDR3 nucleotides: TGTGCCTTGTGGGAGGTTGACCCCCCTGGGGAGTTGGGCAAAAAAATCAGGGTATTT.

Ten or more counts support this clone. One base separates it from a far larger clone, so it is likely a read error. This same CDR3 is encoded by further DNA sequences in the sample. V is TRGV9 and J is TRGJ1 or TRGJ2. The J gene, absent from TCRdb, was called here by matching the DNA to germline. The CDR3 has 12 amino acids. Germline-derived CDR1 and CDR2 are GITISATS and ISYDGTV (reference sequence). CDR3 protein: CALWGPKLKKLF. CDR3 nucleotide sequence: TGTGCCCTGTGGGGGCCTAAACTTAAGAAACTCTTT.

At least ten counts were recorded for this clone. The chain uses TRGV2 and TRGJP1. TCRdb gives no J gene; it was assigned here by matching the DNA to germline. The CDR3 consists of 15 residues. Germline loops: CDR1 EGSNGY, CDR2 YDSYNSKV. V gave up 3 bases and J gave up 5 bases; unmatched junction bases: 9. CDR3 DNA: TGTGCCACCTGGGACAGGCCTTTAACTGGTTGGTTCAAGATATTT. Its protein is CATWDRPLTGWFKIF.

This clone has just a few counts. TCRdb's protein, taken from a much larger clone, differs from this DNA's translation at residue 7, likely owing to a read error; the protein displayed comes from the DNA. As DNA, the CDR3 is TGTGCCTTGTGGGAGGCGTTACATTATAAGAAACTCTTT. It encodes CALWEALHYKKLF. V is TRGV9 and J is TRGJ1 or TRGJ2. Here the J gene came from matching the DNA to germline, since TCRdb omits it. With V trimmed by 2 bases and J by 5 bases, 6 bases remained unmatched. Germline assignment: CDR1 GITISATS and CDR2 ISYDGTV (reference sequence). The CDR3 totals 13 residues.

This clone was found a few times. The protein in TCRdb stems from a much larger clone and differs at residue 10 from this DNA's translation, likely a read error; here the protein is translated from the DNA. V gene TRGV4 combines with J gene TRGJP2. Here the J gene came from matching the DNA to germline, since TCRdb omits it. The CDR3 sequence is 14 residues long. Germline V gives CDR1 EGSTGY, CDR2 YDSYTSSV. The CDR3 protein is CATWDGHSDRIKTF. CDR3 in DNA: TGTGCCACCTGGGATGGGCACAGTGATCGGATCAAGACGTTT.

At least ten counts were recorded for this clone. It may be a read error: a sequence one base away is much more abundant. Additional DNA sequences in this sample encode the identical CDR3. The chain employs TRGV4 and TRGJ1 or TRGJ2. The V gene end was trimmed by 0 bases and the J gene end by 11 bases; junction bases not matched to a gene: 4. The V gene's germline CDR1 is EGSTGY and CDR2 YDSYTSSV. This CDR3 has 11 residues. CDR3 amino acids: CATWDGPEKLF. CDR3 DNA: TGTGCCACCTGGGATGGGCCGGAGAAACTCTTT.

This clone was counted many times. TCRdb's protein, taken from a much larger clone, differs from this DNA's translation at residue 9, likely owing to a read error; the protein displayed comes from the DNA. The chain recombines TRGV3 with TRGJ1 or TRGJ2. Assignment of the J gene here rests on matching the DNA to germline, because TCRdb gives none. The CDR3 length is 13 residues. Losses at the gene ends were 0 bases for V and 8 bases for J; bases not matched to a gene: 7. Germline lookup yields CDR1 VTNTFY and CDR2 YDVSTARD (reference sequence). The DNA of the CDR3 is TGTGCCACCTGGGACAGGCGCGTTCATAAGAAACTCTTT. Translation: CATWDRRVHKKLF.

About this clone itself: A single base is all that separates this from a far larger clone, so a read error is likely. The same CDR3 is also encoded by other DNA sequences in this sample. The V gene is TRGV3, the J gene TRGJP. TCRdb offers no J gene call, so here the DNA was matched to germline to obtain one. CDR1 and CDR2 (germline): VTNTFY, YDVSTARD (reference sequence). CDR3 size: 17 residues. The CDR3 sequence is CATWDRPQELGKKIKVF. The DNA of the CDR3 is TGTGCCACCTGGGACAGGCCCCAAGAGTTGGGCAAGAAAATCAAGGTATTT.

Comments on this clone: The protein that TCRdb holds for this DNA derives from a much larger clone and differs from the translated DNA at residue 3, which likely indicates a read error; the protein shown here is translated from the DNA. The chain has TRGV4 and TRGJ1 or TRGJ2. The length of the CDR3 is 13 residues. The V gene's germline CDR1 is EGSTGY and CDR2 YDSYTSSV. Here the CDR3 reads CASWDGRCYKKLF. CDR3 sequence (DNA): TGTGCCTCCTGGGATGGGCGGTGTTATAAGAAACTCTTT.

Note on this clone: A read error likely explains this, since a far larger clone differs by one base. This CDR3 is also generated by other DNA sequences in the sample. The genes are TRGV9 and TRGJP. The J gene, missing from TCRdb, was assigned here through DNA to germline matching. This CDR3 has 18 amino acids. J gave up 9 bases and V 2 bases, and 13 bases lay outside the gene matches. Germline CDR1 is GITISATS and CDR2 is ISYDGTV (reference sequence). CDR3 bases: TGTGCCTTGTGGGAGGCCCAGAGTATAAGGTTGGGCAAAAAAATCAAGGTATTT. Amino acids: CALWEAQSIRLGKKIKVF.

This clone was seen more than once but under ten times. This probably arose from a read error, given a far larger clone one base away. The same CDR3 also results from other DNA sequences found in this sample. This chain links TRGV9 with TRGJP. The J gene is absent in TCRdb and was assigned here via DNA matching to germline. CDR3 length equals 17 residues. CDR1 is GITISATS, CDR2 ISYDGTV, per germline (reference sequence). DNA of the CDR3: TGTGCCTTGTGGGAGTACGGACAAGAGTTAGGCAAAAAAATCAAGGTATTT. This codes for CALWEYGQELGKKIKVF.

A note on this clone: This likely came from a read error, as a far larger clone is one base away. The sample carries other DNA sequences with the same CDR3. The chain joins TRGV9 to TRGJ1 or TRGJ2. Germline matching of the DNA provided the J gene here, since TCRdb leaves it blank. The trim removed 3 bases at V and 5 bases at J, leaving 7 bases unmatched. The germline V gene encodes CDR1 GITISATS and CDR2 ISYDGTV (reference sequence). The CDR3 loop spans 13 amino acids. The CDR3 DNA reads TGTGCCTTGTGGGAGAAACGGAATTATAAGAAACTCTTT. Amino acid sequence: CALWEKRNYKKLF.